The clone carrying this T cell receptor beta chain is a singleton in its sample. The data derive from a study of CD8 T cells in Susac syndrome. After extraction with the RNeasy kit, about 0.5 to 1 ug of the RNA was reverse transcribed using random hexamers. TCRdb re-derived calls from the immunoSEQ multiplex PCR reads in MiXCR, one entry per CDR3 protein. The table lists hundreds of thousands of distinct CDR3 sequences, about 93% of them singletons. Deletions cut 4 bases from V and 7 bases from J, with 13 bases between. This CDR3 has 14 amino acids. Germline loops: CDR1 MNHNS, CDR2 SASEGT. The genes are TRBV6-1 and TRBJ1-4; TRBD1 is a possible D gene (6 bases). Input material: CD4+ T cells from PBMCs. This sequence was found in a human donor with multiple sclerosis. The CDR3 DNA sequence: TGTGCCAGCAGTGTATCCGGGACACTTGAAAAACTGTTTTTT. Its protein is CASSVSGTLEKLFF.